This T cell receptor (beta chain) was captured in a study of T cells in Graves' hyperthyroidism and ophthalmopathy. In the study overall: Peripheral blood samples were taken at initial diagnosis, prior to any treatment. Whole-study findings and limits: Expanded thyroid clonotypes (above 0.001) were mostly also found in blood. A model using 13 V-J features told ophthalmopathy apart from stable hyperthyroidism.

The diagnostic basis comprised clinical symptoms, serum thyroxine and TRAb, thyroid ultrasound and orbital computed tomography. Amplification yielded TCR beta CDR3 regions, with RNA transcripts as the source. The primer set for the first-round RT-PCR of the TCR CDR3 was HTBI. Each CDR3 protein is one row after TCRdb ran MiXCR on the multiplex PCR reads. The repertoire holds hundreds of thousands of distinct CDR3 sequences, with roughly 22% as singletons. Trimming took 5 bases from V and 0 from J, leaving 13 bases between them. CDR1 and CDR2 from the germline V gene are MNHNS and SASEGT. The CDR3 spans 15 residues. This clonotype was recorded at least ten times. The target antigen is unknown.

Material: blood. The clonotype originates from a man aged 30 to 39 with Graves' ophthalmopathy. The chain joins TRBV6-1 to TRBJ1-1; no clear D gene. CDR3 in DNA: TGTGCCAGCAGTTATCGGCGAGACATGAACACTGAAGCTTTCTTT. Translated: CASSYRRDMNTEAFF.